The 11 T cell receptor beta chains below were found in one sample sequenced in a study of CD4+ T cells in melanoma. The table came from immunoSEQ multiplex PCR; TCRdb's copy has only in-frame clones and leaves some out. This table has some 110,000 clones, 80% to 95% appearing once. The specimen sequenced was peripheral blood. The source of these receptors is a human donor with melanoma.

This clone showed up just once. The V gene is TRBV4-3, the J gene TRBJ2-7; D uncertain. Germline-derived CDR1 and CDR2 are LGHNA and YSLEER. The CDR3 runs to 15 residues. Trimming removed 2 bases from V and 7 bases from J, with 18 bases in between. The CDR3 sequence: CASSQWPGSLQEQYF. The CDR3 bases are TGCGCCAGCAGCCAATGGCCAGGATCCCTCCAAGAGCAGTACTTC.

V and J are TRBV7-2 and TRBJ2-2; D is unresolved. V gave up 2 bases and J gave up 8 bases, with 12 bases separating them. The CDR3 consists of 14 residues. Germline CDR1 reads SGHTA; CDR2 reads FQGNSA. CDR3 nucleotides: TGTGCCAGCAGCTTACTTCTACCCGGGGGGGAGCTGTTTTTT. Encoded protein: CASSLLLPGGELFF.

The chain combines TRBV18 with TRBJ2-7, with TRBD2 matching 7 bases. Trimming took 6 bases from V and 2 from J; bases not matched to a gene: 7. Germline V gene data show CDR1 as KGHSH and CDR2 as LQKENI. The CDR3 consists of 14 residues. The CDR3, as DNA: TGTGCCAGCTCCCTGAGTGGGGGGGCCTACGAGCAGTACTTC. Its translation is CASSLSGGAYEQYF.

The rearrangement joins TRBV28 to TRBJ1-5, with D maybe TRBD1 (5 bases). Germline loops: CDR1 MDHEN, CDR2 SYDVKM. This CDR3 is 15 amino acids long. Trimming shortened V by 5 bases and J by 5 bases, and 16 bases separated the two germline ends. CDR3 region: CASSIPRRGDQPQHF. CDR3 in DNA: TGTGCCAGCAGTATACCACGAAGGGGAGATCAGCCCCAGCATTTT.

This chain connects TRBV7-2 to TRBJ1-4; D is unresolved. Germline V lookup: CDR1 SGHTA, CDR2 FQGNSA. CDR3 size: 15 residues. V gave up 3 bases and J gave up 2 bases, with 10 bases separating them. CDR3 region: CASSFRGMTNEKLFF. CDR3 coding DNA: TGTGCCAGCAGCTTTAGAGGGATGACTAATGAAAAACTGTTTTTT.

This rearrangement joins TRBV6-6 to TRBJ2-1; D unclear. CDR3 length: 14 residues. The germline CDR1 and CDR2 sequences are MNHNY and SVGAGI (reference sequence). The V gene lost 8 bases and the J gene lost 2 bases, with 13 bases spanning the gap. The CDR3 region has the DNA TGTGCCAGCCGAAGCGAGGATACCTACAATGAGCAGTTCTTC. Its protein product is CASRSEDTYNEQFF.

The chain uses TRBV27 and TRBJ1-2; the D is unclear. There are 16 residues in the CDR3. Germline V gene sequence: CDR1 MNHEY, CDR2 SMNVEV (reference sequence). The V and J ends lost 2 bases and 5 bases respectively, with 18 bases between them. CDR3 region: CASSLVKDPHPYGYTF. The CDR3 DNA reads TGTGCCAGCAGTTTAGTTAAGGATCCGCACCCTTATGGCTACACCTTC.

This clone was recorded a few times. V usage is TRBV6-4 and J usage is TRBJ2-6; no definite D call. Germline values: CDR1 MRHNA, CDR2 SNTAGT. Trimming pared 2 bases from V and 4 bases from J, leaving 6 bases between. This CDR3 has 14 residues. The CDR3 region is CASSDTSGANVLTF. CDR3 DNA sequence: TGTGCCAGCAGTGACACGTCCGGGGCCAACGTCCTGACTTTC.

The chain carries TRBV25-1 and TRBJ1-2, with D tentatively TRBD1 (6 bases). This CDR3 has 16 residues. V lost 5 bases to trimming and J lost 1 base, with 17 bases between them. Germline values: CDR1 MGHDK, CDR2 SYGVNS. The CDR3 DNA reads as TGTGCCAGCAGTCCCCCCGGGACACAACTTAACTATGGCTACACCTTC. Translating gives CASSPPGTQLNYGYTF.

The J gene is TRBJ2-3, the V gene TRBV5-1; no clear D gene. The CDR3 length is 15 residues. Between the trimmed V and J ends, which lost 0 bases and 1 base, there was a span of 9 bases. Germline lookup yields CDR1 SGHRS and CDR2 YFSETQ. The CDR3: CASSLEGQGTDTQYF. The CDR3 DNA reads as TGCGCCAGCAGCTTGGAAGGGCAGGGCACAGATACGCAGTATTTT.

The chain links TRBV20-1 to TRBJ2-5; the D gene is possibly TRBD1 (5 bases). The CDR3 is made up of 11 amino acids. The germline V gene has CDR1 DFQATT and CDR2 SNEGSKA (reference sequence). V was trimmed by 6 bases and J by 3 bases, leaving 8 bases between them. The CDR3 coding sequence is TGCAGTGCAAACAGGAAAGAGACCCAGTACTTC. Translation: CSANRKETQYF.